One sample yielded the 3 T cell receptor beta chains listed below, sequenced in a study of early T cells in non-severe SARS-CoV-2 infection. TCRdb analysed the 5' RACE reads with MiXCR anew, one entry per CDR3 protein. The sample includes under 140,000 distinct CDR3 sequences, over 10% of them seen just once. Material: whole blood, obtained at baseline. These receptors were obtained from an adult who was a healthcare worker with PCR-confirmed SARS-CoV-2 infection or an uninfected control (not recorded which).

The chain is built from TRBV29-1 and TRBJ2-1; D ambiguous. Germline-derived CDR1 and CDR2 are SQVTM and ANQGSEA. The germline V and J ends were trimmed by 5 bases and 0 bases, with 14 bases remaining between them. The CDR3 is 15 amino acids. CDR3 coding DNA: TGCAGCGTTTCGTTGGTTCTCAGCTCCTACAATGAGCAGTTCTTC. Translation: CSVSLVLSSYNEQFF.

This clonotype was detected ten times or more. The chain is built from TRBV28 and TRBJ2-3; 8 bases map to TRBD1. The V gene's germline CDR1 is MDHEN and CDR2 SYDVKM. With V trimmed by 1 base and J by 0 bases, 0 bases remained unmatched. This CDR3 spans 15 amino acids. This chain's CDR3 is CASSLYRGSTDTQYF. The CDR3 coding sequence is TGTGCCAGCAGTTTATACAGGGGGAGCACAGATACGCAGTATTTT.

Ten or more counts support this clonotype. CDR3 bases: TGTGCCAGCAGCGTACTCGCGGGAGGTTCGGATGAGCAGTTCTTC. This encodes CASSVLAGGSDEQFF. The rearrangement uses TRBV9 and TRBJ2-1; 8 nucleotides align to TRBD2. Losses at the gene ends were 1 base for V and 8 bases for J; bases not matched to a gene: 8. Germline V gives CDR1 SGDLS, CDR2 YYNGEE. CDR3 size: 15 residues.